A selection of T cell receptor beta chains follows, all from one sample in a study of shared clonotypes between healthy human individuals. TCRdb's copy holds only in-frame clones and misses some; the assay was immunoSEQ multiplex PCR. The repertoire holds roughly 2.5 million clones, with roughly nine tenths as singletons. Sequenced sample: naive CD4+ T cells sorted from blood. These receptors all come from a man between 18 and 29 years old in good health. Each CDR3 is given with its conserved first and last residue. The D gene is left open where the match is weak. Only part of the rows carry a size: once, few, many, or a class if the clone is expanded.

TRBV7-9	-	-	TRBJ1-1	CASSMGALNTEAFF	TGTGCCAGCAGCATGGGTGCACTGAACACTGAAGCTTTCTTT
TRBV18	-	-	TRBJ2-3	CASSPPGSSTDTQYF	TGTGCCAGCTCACCACCTGGCAGCAGCACAGATACGCAGTATTTT
TRBV27	-	-	TRBJ1-5	CASRVRGEVNSNQPQHF	TGTGCCAGCAGGGTCAGAGGGGAGGTAAATAGCAATCAGCCCCAGCATTTT
TRBV10-2	-	TRBD1	TRBJ2-5	CASSLTGGKETQYF	TGCGCCAGCAGTTTGACAGGGGGCAAAGAGACCCAGTACTTC
TRBV28	-	-	TRBJ1-1	CASSFGEEAFF	TGTGCCAGCAGTTTCGGAGAAGAAGCTTTCTTT
TRBV18	few	-	TRBJ1-5	CASSPVLSPEARDQHF	TGTGCCAGCTCACCCGTCTTGTCCCCTGAGGCGCGGGACCAGCATTTT
TRBV19	-	TRBD1	TRBJ1-4	CASSTGQVVSNEKLFF	TGTGCCAGTAGTACGGGACAGGTGGTTTCTAATGAAAAACTGTTTTTT
TRBV5-6	-	TRBD2	TRBJ2-1	CASSLGLAGSSYNEQFF	TGTGCCAGCAGCTTGGGACTAGCGGGAAGCTCCTACAATGAGCAGTTCTTC
TRBV27	-	-	TRBJ1-4	CASSSRGNEKLFF	TGTGCCAGCAGTTCTAGGGGCAATGAAAAACTGTTTTTT
TRBV7-2	-	TRBD1	TRBJ1-1	CASSDRTGGNTEAFF	TGTGCCAGCAGCGACCGGACAGGGGGCAACACTGAAGCTTTCTTT
TRBV5-1	-	TRBD1	TRBJ1-6	CASSSRDRAYNSPLHF	TGCGCCAGCAGCAGCCGGGACAGGGCCTATAATTCACCCCTCCACTTT
TRBV28	-	-	TRBJ2-1	CASSLGDRYNEQFF	TGTGCCAGCAGTTTAGGAGACAGATACAATGAGCAGTTCTTC
TRBV27	-	TRBD1	TRBJ1-3	CASSRAGGENTIYF	TGTGCCAGCAGTCGGGCAGGGGGCGAAAACACCATATATTTT
TRBV9	-	-	TRBJ1-4	CASSVSATNEKLFF	TGTGCCAGCAGCGTCAGTGCAACTAATGAAAAACTGTTTTTT
TRBV5-1	-	TRBD2	TRBJ2-3	CASSSGTSFDTDTQYF	TGCGCCAGCAGCTCCGGGACTAGCTTTGACACAGATACGCAGTATTTT
TRBV6-1	-	-	TRBJ2-6	CASSQEGHISGANVLTF	TGTGCCAGCAGTCAAGAGGGACACATCTCTGGGGCCAACGTCCTGACTTTC
TRBV7-9	-	-	TRBJ1-4	CASSLTGSSNEKVFF	TGTGCCAGCAGCTTAACAGGGTCCTCTAATGAAAAAGTGTTTTTT
TRBV7-2	-	-	TRBJ1-2	CASSPPDNYGYTF	TGTGCCAGCAGCCCCCCCGATAACTATGGCTACACCTTC
TRBV6-1	-	-	TRBJ2-5	CASRRRRVSQETQYF	TGTGCCAGCAGGAGACGGAGGGTGTCCCAAGAGACCCAGTACTTC
TRBV2	-	-	TRBJ2-7	CASSPAPNGPYEQYF	TGTGCCAGCAGTCCCGCCCCGAACGGGCCCTACGAGCAGTACTTC
TRBV10-3	-	TRBD1	TRBJ1-2	CAISESAGGARGYGYTF	TGTGCCATCAGTGAGTCGGCAGGGGGGGCCCGGGGCTATGGCTACACCTTC
TRBV14	-	-	TRBJ2-1	CASSIRQDTYNEQFF	TGTGCCAGCAGCATCCGACAGGACACCTACAATGAGCAGTTCTTC
TRBV28	once	TRBD1	TRBJ1-3	CASRSGTGSGNTIYF	TGTGCCAGCAGATCCGGGACAGGGTCTGGAAACACCATATATTTT
TRBV25-1	-	TRBD1	TRBJ1-2	CASSEFDRVYGYTF	TGTGCCAGCAGTGAATTCGACAGGGTCTATGGCTACACCTTC
TRBV6-1	few	-	TRBJ1-6	CASSVRADSPLHF	TGTGCCAGCAGTGTCAGGGCTGATTCACCCCTCCACTTT
TRBV15	-	-	TRBJ1-2	CATSRDHGQIYTF	TGTGCCACCAGCAGAGATCATGGCCAGATCTACACCTTC
TRBV7-9	once	-	TRBJ1-3	CASSFEGKNGNTIYF	TGTGCCAGCAGCTTTGAGGGGAAAAATGGAAACACCATATATTTT
TRBV28	-	-	TRBJ2-5	CASSHDTEETQYF	TGTGCCAGCAGTCACGACACCGAAGAGACCCAGTACTTC
TRBV15	-	-	TRBJ2-1	CATSIGTGMAWDNEQFF	TGTGCCACCAGCATCGGAACAGGGATGGCGTGGGACAATGAGCAGTTCTTC
TRBV29-1	-	-	TRBJ2-1	CSGALGGSYNEQFF	TGCAGCGGGGCCCTCGGTGGCTCCTACAATGAGCAGTTCTTC
TRBV11-2	-	-	TRBJ2-5	CASSLGDRGQETQYF	TGTGCCAGCAGCTTAGGAGATAGGGGCCAAGAGACCCAGTACTTC
TRBV7-6	-	-	TRBJ1-6	CASSLKQLNSPLHF	TGTGCCAGCAGCTTAAAGCAGCTTAATTCACCCCTCCACTTT
TRBV4-1	-	TRBD1	TRBJ2-7	CASSQDSGGYYEQYF	TGCGCCAGCAGCCAAGATTCAGGGGGCTACTACGAGCAGTACTTC
TRBV10-3	few	-	TRBJ1-5	CAISEGSQPQHF	TGTGCCATCAGTGAGGGGAGTCAGCCCCAGCATTTT
TRBV30	-	TRBD2	TRBJ2-1	CAWSSGRSGEQFF	TGTGCCTGGAGCAGCGGGAGATCCGGTGAGCAGTTCTTC
TRBV20-1	-	TRBD1	TRBJ1-2	CSVASTGRYTF	TGCAGTGTTGCCTCGACAGGGCGCTACACCTTC
TRBV19	-	-	TRBJ2-3	CASSSRWRAPDTQYF	TGTGCCAGTAGTAGCCGGTGGAGGGCCCCAGATACGCAGTATTTT
TRBV5-1	-	TRBD2	TRBJ2-3	CASSGMTSGGPTDTQYF	TGCGCCAGCAGCGGAATGACTAGCGGGGGCCCCACAGATACGCAGTATTTT
TRBV9	-	TRBD1	TRBJ1-2	CASRRTGGQHGYTF	TGTGCCAGCAGACGGACAGGGGGGCAACATGGCTACACCTTC
TRBV2	-	TRBD2	TRBJ2-1	CASSGASGGTQFF	TGTGCCAGCAGCGGAGCTAGCGGGGGGACGCAGTTCTTC
TRBV19	-	TRBD1	TRBJ1-5	CASSAGGQGYQPQHF	TGTGCCAGTAGTGCGGGGGGACAGGGGTATCAGCCCCAGCATTTT
TRBV6-6	once	-	TRBJ2-7	CASSYSGFLAYEQYF	TGTGCCAGCAGTTACTCGGGGTTTCTAGCCTACGAGCAGTACTTC
TRBV6-1	-	-	TRBJ2-7	CASTNRVEQYF	TGTGCCAGCACAAACAGGGTCGAGCAGTACTTC
TRBV6-6	-	TRBD1	TRBJ1-6	CASSPRDSQNSPLHF	TGTGCCAGCAGTCCTCGGGACAGCCAGAATTCACCCCTCCACTTT
TRBV6-6	-	-	TRBJ2-7	CASSKSEREQYF	TGTGCCAGCAGTAAATCAGAGCGCGAGCAGTACTTC
TRBV29-1	-	-	TRBJ1-1	CSVEVIRNTEAFF	TGCAGCGTTGAGGTCATCAGGAACACTGAAGCTTTCTTT
TRBV28	-	-	TRBJ1-4	CASRETGRYEKLFF	TGTGCCAGCAGGGAGACAGGACGATATGAAAAACTGTTTTTT
TRBV6-1	-	-	TRBJ1-1	CASSSTGNTEAFF	TGTGCCAGCAGCTCAACAGGGAACACTGAAGCTTTCTTT
TRBV12-2	-	-	TRBJ1-5	CASRLAGHQPQHF	TGTGCAAGTCGCTTAGCCGGCCATCAGCCCCAGCATTTT
TRBV5-1	-	-	TRBJ1-1	CASSLVSHNTEAFF	TGCGCCAGCAGCTTGGTTTCCCATAACACTGAAGCTTTCTTT
TRBV7-6	once	-	TRBJ2-1	CASSLWESEQFF	TGTGCCAGCAGCTTATGGGAGAGTGAGCAGTTCTTC
TRBV6-5	-	-	TRBJ2-1	CASSLVDEQFF	TGTGCCAGCAGTCTGGTTGATGAGCAGTTCTTC
TRBV6-5	-	TRBD1	TRBJ2-2	CASSRGQGWSGELFF	TGTGCCAGCAGTCGAGGACAGGGGTGGTCCGGGGAGCTGTTTTTT
TRBV5-1	-	-	TRBJ2-7	CASSLVFQTYEQYF	TGCGCCAGCAGCTTGGTCTTCCAGACCTACGAGCAGTACTTC
TRBV19	once	TRBD2	TRBJ2-5	CASSIGTSGLQETQYF	TGTGCCAGTAGTATCGGGACTAGCGGCCTCCAAGAGACCCAGTACTTC
TRBV7-9	-	TRBD1	TRBJ2-1	CASSHRGKEQFF	TGTGCCAGCAGCCACAGGGGCAAGGAGCAGTTCTTC
TRBV5-1	-	TRBD2	TRBJ2-5	CASSLEGLQETQYF	TGCGCCAGCAGCCTGGAGGGACTACAAGAGACCCAGTACTTC
TRBV30	-	-	TRBJ2-4	CAWSTPGNLAKNIQYF	TGTGCCTGGAGTACCCCTGGGAATCTAGCCAAAAACATTCAGTACTTC
TRBV7-2	-	TRBD2	TRBJ2-3	CASSQLSGSWGTDTQYF	TGTGCCAGCAGCCAACTGAGCGGGAGTTGGGGCACAGATACGCAGTATTTT
TRBV28	-	TRBD1	TRBJ2-7	CASTAGQAPVGQYF	TGTGCCAGCACCGCTGGACAGGCCCCCGTTGGACAGTACTTC